These 15 T cell receptor beta chains came from one sample sequenced in a study of Ad26.COV2.S vaccination and SARS-CoV-2 variants. TCRdb's table, derived via immunoSEQ multiplex PCR, lists solely in-frame clones and lacks some. The sample records about 320,000 clones, about 86% being singletons. Treatment noted: 19 received Ad26.COV2.S at low or high dose, single or two shots; about five received placebo; per-sample allocation not given. Each sample was drawn 63 days after the first injection (of vaccine or placebo). The material was peripheral blood, obtained in a trial of Ad26.COV2.S vaccine versus placebo. All receptors come from a person aged 18-65 years who received the Ad26.COV2.S COVID-19 vaccine or a placebo.

V usage is TRBV5-4 and J usage is TRBJ1-2, with D uncertain. Germline-derived CDR1 and CDR2 are SGHNT and YYREEE (reference sequence). The germline V and J ends were trimmed by 2 bases and 13 bases, with 18 bases remaining between them. This CDR3 contains 13 residues. This CDR3 reads CASSLPSLRTSTF. CDR3 nucleotide sequence: TGTGCCAGCAGCTTACCTTCGTTGAGAACCAGCACCTTC.

The rearrangement links TRBV30 to TRBJ2-7; tentative D call: TRBD2 (6 bases). This CDR3 is built from 10 residues. Trimming pared 5 bases from V and 9 bases from J, leaving 11 bases between. CDR1 and CDR2 (germline): GTSNPN, SVGIG (reference sequence). Here the CDR3 DNA reads TGTGCCTGGGGAAACGGGAGGCAGTACTTC. Its translation is CAWGNGRQYF.

This chain links TRBV19 with TRBJ1-4; D remains unclear. V was shortened by 5 bases and J by 0 bases, with 7 bases between the two germline ends. The CDR3 spans 14 residues. CDR1 is LNHDA, CDR2 SQIVND, per germline (reference sequence). DNA for the CDR3: TGTGCCAGTAGTGACTCCGCAACTAATGAAAAACTGTTTTTT. Amino acids: CASSDSATNEKLFF. Together with reference TRBV19 and TRBJ1-4, the CDR3 gives the full variable domain: DGGITQSPKYLFRKEGQNVTLSCEQNLNHDAMYWYRQDPGQGLRLIYYSQIVNDFQKGDIAEGYSVSREKKESFPLTVTSAQKNPTAFYLCASSDSATNEKLFFGSGTQLSVL.

This chain connects TRBV7-5 to TRBJ2-2; the table's D call of TRBD1 was not tested on the DNA. TRBV7-5 is reported as a pseudogene. CDR3 length: 16 residues. CDR3 protein: CVRSLSDGWAPGELFF. CDR3 in DNA: TGTGTCAGAAGCTTGAGTGATGGGTGGGCCCCCGGGGAGCTGTTTTTT.

The chain has TRBV11-3 and TRBJ2-1; the match to TRBD2 covers 11 bases. This CDR3 is 18 amino acids long. The germline V gene has CDR1 SGHNT and CDR2 YENEEA. After removal of 9 bases from V and 1 base from J, the junction contained 14 bases not matched to a gene. The CDR3 region has the DNA TGTGCCAGTGAAGGTCTAGCGGGGGGCCCTCGATCCTACAATGAGCAGTTCTTC. This encodes CASEGLAGGPRSYNEQFF.

This chain links TRBV11-2 with TRBJ2-5; TRBD2 agrees at 8 bases. This CDR3 has 14 amino acids. The V gene end was trimmed by 1 base and the J gene end by 5 bases; junction bases not matched to a gene: 3. The germline V gene encodes CDR1 SGHAT and CDR2 FQNNGV. The CDR3 spells CASSLVGGGETQYF. The CDR3 region has the DNA TGTGCCAGCAGCTTAGTTGGCGGGGGGGAGACCCAGTACTTC.

The rearrangement links TRBV5-1 to TRBJ1-1; no reliable D call. Germline CDR1 and CDR2: SGHRS and YFSETQ. The germline V and J ends were trimmed by 0 bases and 7 bases, with 7 bases remaining between them. CDR3 size: 12 residues. CDR3 sequence reads: CASSLVGSEAFF. DNA of the CDR3: TGCGCCAGCAGCTTGGTGGGCAGTGAAGCTTTCTTT.

This chain uses TRBV21-1 with TRBJ1-2. TRBV21-1 is termed a pseudogene. This CDR3 region has 13 residues. Written as DNA, the CDR3 is TGTGCCAGCACCGGTCCGGGAGGTTATGGCTACACCTTC. Translated: CASTGPGGYGYTF.

This chain's CDR3 is CATSRGGQPQHF. CDR3 bases: TGTGCCACCAGCAGAGGGGGCCAGCCCCAGCATTTT. The gene calls are TRBV15 and TRBJ1-5, with a weak D call TRBD1 (5 bases). Per germline, CDR1 LNHNV and CDR2 YYDKDF (reference sequence). The ends were cut back, 1 base at V and 7 bases at J, with 5 bases in the middle. The CDR3 covers 12 residues.

The rearrangement joins TRBV7-2 to TRBJ1-3, with D maybe TRBD1 (6 bases). The CDR3 loop spans 16 amino acids. Per the germline V gene, CDR1 is SGHTA and CDR2 is FQGNSA. V lost 1 base and J 0 bases, leaving 10 bases between the germline ends. As DNA, the CDR3 is TGTGCCAGCAGCTTAGGCTACAGGGCCTCTGGAAACACCATATATTTT. Protein: CASSLGYRASGNTIYF.

The genes are TRBV30 and TRBJ1-2, with D unclear. The V end lost 4 bases, the J end lost 4 bases, and 10 bases lay between the germline ends. Per the germline V gene, CDR1 is GTSNPN and CDR2 is SVGIG (reference sequence). CDR3 length: 12 residues. DNA for the CDR3: TGTGCCTGGACAACCGGAGCCTATGGCTACACCTTC. Amino acid sequence: CAWTTGAYGYTF.

This chain links TRBV6-5 with TRBJ1-2, with 10 bases identical to TRBD1. CDR1 and CDR2 (germline): MNHEY, SVGAGI. The CDR3 contains 16 residues. The J segment lost 7 bases and the V segment lost 0 bases, leaving 8 bases of the junction unmatched. The chain's CDR3 is CASSYSGDRGDSGYTF. The CDR3 bases are TGTGCCAGCAGTTACTCGGGGGACAGGGGAGATAGTGGCTACACCTTC.

The chain joins TRBV5-4 to TRBJ2-5, with TRBD1 matching 8 bases. V lost 0 bases, J lost 4 bases, and 2 bases stayed unmatched. This CDR3 contains 14 residues. From germline, CDR1 is SGHNT and CDR2 YYREEE (reference sequence). CDR3 nucleotides: TGTGCCAGCAGCTTGGGGGGGACAGGAGAGACCCAGTACTTC. Its protein is CASSLGGTGETQYF. Looking up the rest from reference TRBV5-4 and TRBJ2-5 gives the full variable domain: ETGVTQSPTHLIKTRGQQVTLRCSSQSGHNTVSWYQQALGQGPQFIFQYYREEENGRGNFPPRFSGLQFPNYSSELNVNALELDDSALYLCASSLGGTGETQYFGPGTRLLVL.

This clone was seen once. The V and J genes are TRBV18 and TRBJ1-1; 10 nucleotides agree with TRBD1. This CDR3 spans 12 amino acids. Looked up from germline, CDR1 is KGHSH and CDR2 is LQKENI. Trimming removed 6 bases from V and 11 bases from J; junction bases left unmatched: 6. CDR3 sequence reads: CASSSTGGDAFF. The DNA for the CDR3 is TGTGCCAGCTCGTCGACAGGGGGCGATGCTTTCTTT.

The rearrangement links TRBV3-1 (or the pseudogene TRBV3-2) to TRBJ2-2; D is possibly TRBD2 (5 bases). Trimming cost V 4 bases and J 2 bases, with 17 bases left between them. Per the germline V gene, CDR1 is LGHDT and CDR2 is YNNKEL (reference sequence). The CDR3 length is 17 residues. CDR3 sequence (DNA): TGTGCCAGCAGCCCAACGAGGGCCACATATAACACCGGGGAGCTGTTTTTT. Amino acids: CASSPTRATYNTGELFF.